This T cell receptor (beta chain) stems from a study of cytomegalovirus exposure and HLA in healthy donors. Points from the study as a whole: Presence/absence analyses took donor sequencing depth as roughly uniform.

60 Vbeta and 13 Jbeta primers were used in PCR. The authors' processing: In a later analysis, some 10 million of 65 million to 90 million unique beta chains occurred in at least two donors. Produced via immunoSEQ multiplex PCR; TCRdb's table is partial and in-frame only. The V and J calls and clone size are taken from that table; D and trimming were inferred from the DNA. The data show over 150,000 clones, around 81% seen once. The CDR3 sequence is 14 residues long. With 2 bases clipped from V and 2 bases from J, the junction kept 3 bases outside the gene matches. The germline gives CDR1 MDHEN, CDR2 SYDVKM. As for this clone: Its cognate antigen is unknown.

Sequencing was carried out using PBMCs. The V and J genes are TRBV28 and TRBJ2-7, with 7 bases aligning to TRBD2. The receptor was derived from a woman aged 40-49 years in good health and CMV-seropositive. The CDR3 spells CASSLRGRAYEQYF. CDR3 DNA: TGTGCCAGCAGTTTAAGAGGGAGGGCCTACGAGCAGTACTTC.